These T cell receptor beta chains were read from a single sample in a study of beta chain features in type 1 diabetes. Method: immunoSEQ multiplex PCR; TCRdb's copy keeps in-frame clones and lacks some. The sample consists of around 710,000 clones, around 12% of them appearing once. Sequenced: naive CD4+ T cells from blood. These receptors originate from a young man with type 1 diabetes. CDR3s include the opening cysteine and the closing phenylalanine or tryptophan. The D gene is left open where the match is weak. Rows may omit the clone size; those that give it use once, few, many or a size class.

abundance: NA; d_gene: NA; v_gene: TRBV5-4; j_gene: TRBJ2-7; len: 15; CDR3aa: CASSPGRGTTYEQYF; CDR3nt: TGTGCCAGCAGCCCTGGAAGGGGGACCACCTACGAGCAGTACTTC
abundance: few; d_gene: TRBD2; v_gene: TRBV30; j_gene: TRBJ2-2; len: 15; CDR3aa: CAWRGGGGVTGELFF; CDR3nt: TGTGCCTGGAGGGGAGGCGGGGGAGTAACCGGGGAGCTGTTTTTT
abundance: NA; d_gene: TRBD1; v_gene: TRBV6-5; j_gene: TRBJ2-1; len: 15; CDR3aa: CASSYRDRGDNEQFF; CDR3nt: TGTGCCAGCAGTTACCGGGACAGGGGCGACAATGAGCAGTTCTTC
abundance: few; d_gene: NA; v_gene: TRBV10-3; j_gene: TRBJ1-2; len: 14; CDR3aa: CAISENDRLTGYTF; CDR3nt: TGTGCCATCAGTGAAAATGACAGGCTGACTGGCTACACCTTC
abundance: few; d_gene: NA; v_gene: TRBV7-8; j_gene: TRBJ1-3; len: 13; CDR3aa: CASSRAQTNTIYF; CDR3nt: TGTGCCAGCAGCCGGGCACAGACAAACACCATATATTTT
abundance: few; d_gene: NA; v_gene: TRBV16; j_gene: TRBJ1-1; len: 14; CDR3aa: CASSRREISGRAFF; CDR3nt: TGTGCCAGCAGCCGACGGGAAATAAGCGGTAGGGCTTTCTTT
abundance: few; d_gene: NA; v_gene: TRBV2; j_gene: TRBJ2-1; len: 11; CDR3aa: CASSGDNEQFF; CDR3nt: TGTGCCAGCAGTGGGGACAATGAGCAGTTCTTC
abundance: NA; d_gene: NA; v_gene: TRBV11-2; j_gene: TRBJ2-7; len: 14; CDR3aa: CASSLVSRKDEQYF; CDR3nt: TGTGCCAGCAGCTTAGTTTCTCGTAAGGACGAGCAGTACTTC
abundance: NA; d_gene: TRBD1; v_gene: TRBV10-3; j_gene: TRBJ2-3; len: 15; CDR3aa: CAIRGQGVGTDTQYF; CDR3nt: TGTGCCATCAGGGGACAGGGAGTTGGCACAGATACGCAGTATTTT
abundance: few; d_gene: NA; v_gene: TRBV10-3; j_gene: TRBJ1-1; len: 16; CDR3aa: CAISELDTGMNTEAFF; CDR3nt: TGTGCCATCAGTGAGTTGGACACCGGGATGAACACTGAAGCTTTCTTT
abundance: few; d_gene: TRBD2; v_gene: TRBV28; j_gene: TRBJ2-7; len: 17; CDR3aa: CASSSFWLSGGAYEQYF; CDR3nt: TGTGCCAGCAGTTCCTTTTGGCTCAGCGGGGGCGCCTACGAGCAGTACTTC
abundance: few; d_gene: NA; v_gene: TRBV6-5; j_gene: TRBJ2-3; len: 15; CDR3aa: CASSPGTSSTDTQYF; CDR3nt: TGTGCCAGCAGCCCGGGGACCAGTAGCACAGATACGCAGTATTTT
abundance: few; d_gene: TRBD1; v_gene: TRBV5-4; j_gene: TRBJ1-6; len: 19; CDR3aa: CASSYLTGGHDSYNSPLHF; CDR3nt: TGTGCCAGCAGCTATTTGACAGGGGGTCATGACTCCTATAATTCACCCCTCCACTTT
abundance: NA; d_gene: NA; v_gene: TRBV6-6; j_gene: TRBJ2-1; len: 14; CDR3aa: CASSYGGRANEQFF; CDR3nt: TGTGCCAGCAGTTACGGCGGCAGAGCCAATGAGCAGTTCTTC
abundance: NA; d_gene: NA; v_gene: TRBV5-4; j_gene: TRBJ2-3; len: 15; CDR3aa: CASSLVLGRADTQYF; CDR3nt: TGTGCCAGCAGCTTAGTTTTAGGCCGAGCAGATACGCAGTATTTT
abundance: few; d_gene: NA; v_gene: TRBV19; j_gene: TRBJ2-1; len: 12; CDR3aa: CASGTARNEQFF; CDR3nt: TGTGCCAGTGGGACGGCTCGGAATGAGCAGTTCTTC
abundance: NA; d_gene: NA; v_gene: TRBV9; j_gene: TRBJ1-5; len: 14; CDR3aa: CASSATGPNQPQHF; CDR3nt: TGTGCCAGCAGCGCGACAGGCCCCAATCAGCCCCAGCATTTT
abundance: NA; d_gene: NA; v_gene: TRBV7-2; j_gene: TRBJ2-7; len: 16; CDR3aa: CASSLGWRGFSYEQYF; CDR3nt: TGTGCCAGCAGCTTAGGATGGAGGGGCTTCTCCTACGAGCAGTACTTC
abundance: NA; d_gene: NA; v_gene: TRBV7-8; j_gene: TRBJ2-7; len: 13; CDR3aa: CASSFGPYYEQYF; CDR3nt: TGTGCCAGCAGCTTCGGACCATACTACGAGCAGTACTTC
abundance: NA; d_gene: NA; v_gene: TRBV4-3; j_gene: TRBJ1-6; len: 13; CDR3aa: CASSQVGVSPLHF; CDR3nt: TGCGCCAGCAGCCAAGTCGGGGTTTCACCCCTCCACTTT
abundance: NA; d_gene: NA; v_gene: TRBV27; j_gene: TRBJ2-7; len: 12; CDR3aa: CASSSTSREQYF; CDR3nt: TGTGCCAGCAGTTCGACCTCTCGGGAGCAGTACTTC
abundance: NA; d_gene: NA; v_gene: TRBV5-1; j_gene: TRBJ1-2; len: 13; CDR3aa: CASSLLSSDGYTF; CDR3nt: TGCGCCAGCAGCCTTCTGTCGTCGGATGGCTACACCTTC
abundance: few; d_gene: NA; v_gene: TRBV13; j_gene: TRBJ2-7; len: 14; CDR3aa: CASSLGGDSYEQYF; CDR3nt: TGTGCCAGCAGCTTAGGTGGCGACTCCTACGAGCAGTACTTC
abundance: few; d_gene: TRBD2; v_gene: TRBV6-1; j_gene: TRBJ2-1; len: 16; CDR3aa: CASSERRLAGDNEQFF; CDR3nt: TGTGCCAGCAGTGAAAGACGACTAGCGGGGGACAATGAGCAGTTCTTC
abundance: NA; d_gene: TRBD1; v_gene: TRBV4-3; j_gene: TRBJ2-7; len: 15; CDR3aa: CASSQASGQGYEQYF; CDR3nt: TGCGCCAGCAGCCAAGCTTCGGGACAGGGCTACGAGCAGTACTTC
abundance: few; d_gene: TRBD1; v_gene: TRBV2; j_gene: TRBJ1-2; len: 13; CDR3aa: CASSAQGIHGYTF; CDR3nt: TGTGCCAGCAGTGCACAGGGGATCCATGGCTACACCTTC
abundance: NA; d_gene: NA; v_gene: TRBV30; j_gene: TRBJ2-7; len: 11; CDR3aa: CAWSRSYEQYF; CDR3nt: TGTGCCTGGTCTAGGTCCTACGAGCAGTACTTC
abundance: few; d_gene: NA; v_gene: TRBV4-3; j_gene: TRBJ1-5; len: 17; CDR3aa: CASSQDPGQLNNQPQHF; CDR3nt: TGCGCCAGCAGCCAAGATCCAGGACAGTTAAATAATCAGCCCCAGCATTTT
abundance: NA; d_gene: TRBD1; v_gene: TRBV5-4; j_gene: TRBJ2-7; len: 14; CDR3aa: CASSLNRGLHEQYF; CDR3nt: TGTGCCAGCAGCTTGAACAGGGGGCTCCACGAGCAGTACTTC
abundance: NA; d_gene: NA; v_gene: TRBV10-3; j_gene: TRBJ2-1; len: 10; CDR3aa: CAIRDTEQFF; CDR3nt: TGTGCCATCAGGGACACTGAGCAGTTCTTC
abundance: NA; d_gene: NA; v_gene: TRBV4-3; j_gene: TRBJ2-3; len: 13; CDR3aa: CASSSIPKDTQYF; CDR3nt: TGCGCCAGCAGCTCAATTCCCAAAGATACGCAGTATTTT
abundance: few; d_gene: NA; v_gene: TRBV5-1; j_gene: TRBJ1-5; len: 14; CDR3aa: CASSFDSGDQPQHF; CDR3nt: TGCGCCAGCAGCTTTGACAGCGGTGATCAGCCCCAGCATTTT
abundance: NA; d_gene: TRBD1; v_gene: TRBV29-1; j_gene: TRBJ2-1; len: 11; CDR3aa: CSVDDRAQQFF; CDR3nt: TGCAGCGTGGACGACAGGGCCCAGCAGTTCTTC
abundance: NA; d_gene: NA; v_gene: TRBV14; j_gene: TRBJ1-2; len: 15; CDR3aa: CASSPSPSANYGYTF; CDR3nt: TGTGCCAGCAGCCCCTCCCCGAGCGCTAACTATGGCTACACCTTC
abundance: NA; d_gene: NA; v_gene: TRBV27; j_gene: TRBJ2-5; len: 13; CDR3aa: CASSLQGVETQYF; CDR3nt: TGTGCCAGCAGTCTTCAAGGGGTGGAGACCCAGTACTTC
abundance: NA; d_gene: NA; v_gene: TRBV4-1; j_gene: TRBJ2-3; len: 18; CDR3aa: CASSQGKPPGAITDTQYF; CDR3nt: TGCGCCAGCAGCCAAGGGAAGCCCCCGGGGGCCATCACAGATACGCAGTATTTT
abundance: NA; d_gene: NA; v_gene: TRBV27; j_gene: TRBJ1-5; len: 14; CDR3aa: CASSRRQGNQPQHF; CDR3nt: TGTGCCAGCAGCCGTCGACAGGGCAATCAGCCCCAGCATTTT
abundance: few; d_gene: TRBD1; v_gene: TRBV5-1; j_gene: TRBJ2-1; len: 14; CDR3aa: CASSLGQGFNEQFF; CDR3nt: TGCGCCAGCAGCTTGGGACAGGGATTCAATGAGCAGTTCTTC
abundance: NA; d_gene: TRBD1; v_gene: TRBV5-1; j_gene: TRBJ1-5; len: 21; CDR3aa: CASSTLKVRGWIINSNQPQHF; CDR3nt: TGCGCCAGCAGCACCCTGAAGGTCAGGGGGTGGATCATTAATAGCAATCAGCCCCAGCATTTT
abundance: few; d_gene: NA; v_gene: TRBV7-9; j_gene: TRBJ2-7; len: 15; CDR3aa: CASSLIGELGYEQYF; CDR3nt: TGTGCCAGCAGCTTAATCGGAGAACTGGGCTACGAGCAGTACTTC
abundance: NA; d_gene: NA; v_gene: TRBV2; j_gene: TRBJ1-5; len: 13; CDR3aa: CASSGGELQPQHF; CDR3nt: TGTGCCAGCAGTGGAGGAGAACTGCAGCCCCAGCATTTT
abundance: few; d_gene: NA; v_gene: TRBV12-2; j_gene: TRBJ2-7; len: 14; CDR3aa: CASRFRTANYEQYF; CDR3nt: TGTGCAAGTCGCTTCCGGACGGCGAACTACGAGCAGTACTTC
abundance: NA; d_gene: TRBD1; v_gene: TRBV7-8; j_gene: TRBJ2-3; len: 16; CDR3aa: CASSPRTGHSTDTQYF; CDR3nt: TGTGCCAGCAGCCCCCGGACAGGGCACAGCACAGATACGCAGTATTTT
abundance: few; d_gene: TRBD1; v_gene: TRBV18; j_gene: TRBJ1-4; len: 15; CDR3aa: CASSPPKAGGGKLFF; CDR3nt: TGTGCCAGCTCACCACCGAAGGCAGGGGGCGGAAAACTGTTTTTT
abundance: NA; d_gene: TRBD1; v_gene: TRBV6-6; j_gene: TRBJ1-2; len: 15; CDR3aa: CASSAGTGSNYGYTF; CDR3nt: TGTGCCAGCAGTGCCGGGACAGGGTCTAACTATGGCTACACCTTC
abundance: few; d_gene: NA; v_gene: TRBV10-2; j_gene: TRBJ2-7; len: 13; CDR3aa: CASREGSFHEQYF; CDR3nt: TGCGCCAGCAGGGAGGGTAGTTTCCACGAGCAGTACTTC
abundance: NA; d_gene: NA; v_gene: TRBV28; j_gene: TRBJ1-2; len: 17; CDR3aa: CASSSPDGRWRTYGYTF; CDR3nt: TGTGCCAGCAGTTCCCCGGATGGTCGGTGGAGGACCTATGGCTACACCTTC
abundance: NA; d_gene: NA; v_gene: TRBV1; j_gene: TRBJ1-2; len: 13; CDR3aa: CTSRRGQEDGYTF; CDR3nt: TGCACCAGCAGAAGAGGCCAGGAGGATGGCTACACCTTC
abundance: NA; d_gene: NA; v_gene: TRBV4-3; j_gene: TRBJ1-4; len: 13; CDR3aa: CASSQDLGEKLFF; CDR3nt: TGCGCCAGCAGCCAAGATCTGGGAGAAAAACTGTTTTTT
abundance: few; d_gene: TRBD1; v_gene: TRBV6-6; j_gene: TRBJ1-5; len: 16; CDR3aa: CASRSSGTGGNQPQHF; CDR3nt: TGTGCCAGCAGATCGTCCGGGACAGGGGGCAATCAGCCCCAGCATTTT
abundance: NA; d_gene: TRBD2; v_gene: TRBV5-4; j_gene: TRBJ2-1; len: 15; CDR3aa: CASSLALGGYNEQFF; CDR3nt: TGTGCCAGCAGCTTAGCTCTCGGGGGGTACAATGAGCAGTTCTTC
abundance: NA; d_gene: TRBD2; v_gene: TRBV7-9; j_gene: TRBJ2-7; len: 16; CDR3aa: CASSARTSGASYEQYF; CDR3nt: TGTGCCAGCAGCGCTCGGACTAGCGGTGCTTCCTACGAGCAGTACTTC
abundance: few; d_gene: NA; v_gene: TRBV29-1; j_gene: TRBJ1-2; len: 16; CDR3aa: CSVARTGTMIDYGYTF; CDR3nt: TGCAGCGTTGCACGCACCGGGACAATGATCGACTATGGCTACACCTTC
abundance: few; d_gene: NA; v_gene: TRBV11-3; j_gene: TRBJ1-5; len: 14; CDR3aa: CASSLDGANQPQHF; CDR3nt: TGTGCCAGCAGCTTAGATGGAGCCAATCAGCCCCAGCATTTT
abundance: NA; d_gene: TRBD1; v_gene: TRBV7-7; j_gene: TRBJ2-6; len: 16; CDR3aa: CASSSLTGVGANVLTF; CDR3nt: TGTGCTAGCAGCTCCCTAACAGGGGTCGGGGCCAACGTCCTGACTTTC
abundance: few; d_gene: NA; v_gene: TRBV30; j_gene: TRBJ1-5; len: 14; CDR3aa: CAWSVKVSGQPQHF; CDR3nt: TGTGCCTGGAGTGTAAAGGTGAGCGGACAGCCCCAGCATTTT
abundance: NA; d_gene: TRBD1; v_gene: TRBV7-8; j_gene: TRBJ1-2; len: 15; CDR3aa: CASSWGQGVLYGYTF; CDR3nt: TGTGCCAGCAGCTGGGGACAGGGGGTACTGTATGGCTACACCTTC
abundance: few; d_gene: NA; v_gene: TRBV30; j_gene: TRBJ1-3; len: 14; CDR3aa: CAWRKQGTGNTIYF; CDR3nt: TGTGCCTGGAGAAAACAGGGTACTGGAAACACCATATATTTT
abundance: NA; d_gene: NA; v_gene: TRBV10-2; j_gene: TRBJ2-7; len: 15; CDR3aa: CASSESTRVGIEQYF; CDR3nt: TGCGCCAGCAGTGAGTCGACTCGGGTAGGGATCGAGCAGTACTTC
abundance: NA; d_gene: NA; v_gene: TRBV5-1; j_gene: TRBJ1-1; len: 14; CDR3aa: CASSDQGGGTEAFF; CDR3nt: TGCGCCAGCAGCGATCAGGGTGGCGGTACTGAAGCTTTCTTT